The clone carrying this T cell receptor beta chain was seen at least ten times. Unique molecular identifiers tagged the TCRbeta library. TCRdb reanalysed the PCR reads using MiXCR and keeps one entry per CDR3 protein. The sample gives 180,000 or so distinct CDR3 sequences, 6.3% of which show up once; under 5% is in the top ten. The data belong to a study of T-cell reconstitution after alpha-beta-depleted transplantation in children. V lost 6 bases to trimming and J lost 5 bases, with 20 bases between them. CDR1 and CDR2 (germline): SQVTM, ANQGSEA. The CDR3 has 14 residues. The chain has TRBV29-1 and TRBJ2-7, with a tentative D call TRBD2 (6 bases). The receptor was isolated from a girl under three years old with combined immunodeficiency, due to receive a stem cell transplant. The sample in question was PBMCs, obtained before TCRalphabeta/CD19-depleted stem cell transplant. CDR3 region: CSVGGLPGLDEQYF. Written as DNA, the CDR3 is TGCAGCGTGGGAGGATTACCCGGCCTTGACGAGCAGTACTTC.